Following are 24 T cell receptor beta chains from one sample sequenced in a study of T-cell reconstitution after alpha-beta-depleted transplantation in children. Unique molecular identifiers were built into the TCRbeta library. TCRdb redid the calling of the PCR reads with MiXCR, one entry per CDR3 protein. The sample includes a few hundred thousand distinct CDR3 sequences, around 12% seen only once; the top ten take 4.5% to 6%. Sequenced here: PBMCs from the stem cell graft donor, sampled from the stem cell graft. The receptors originated from a human donor who donated a stem cell graft to a child with combined immunodeficiency.

The chain recombines TRBV5-1 with TRBJ1-1; the D is unclear. Trimming took 2 bases from V and 1 from J, leaving 12 bases between them. Germline-derived CDR1 and CDR2 are SGHRS and YFSETQ. CDR3 length: 15 residues. The CDR3 reads CASSFPSGGNTEAFF. For the CDR3, the DNA is TGCGCCAGCAGCTTCCCCTCGGGAGGGAACACTGAAGCTTTCTTT.

V and J are TRBV28 and TRBJ2-2, with 9 positions matching TRBD1. There are 15 residues in the CDR3. CDR1 MDHEN and CDR2 SYDVKM come from the germline V gene. J was trimmed by 4 bases and V by 6 bases; bases with no gene match: 6. In DNA form, the CDR3 reads TGTGCCAGCAGCAGGGACAGGGACGGCACCGGGGAGCTGTTTTTT. It encodes CASSRDRDGTGELFF.

The V and J genes are TRBV27 and TRBJ1-2, with a tentative D call TRBD1 (5 bases). Trimming cost V 6 bases and J 8 bases, with 13 bases left between them. The germline V gene encodes CDR1 MNHEY and CDR2 SMNVEV (reference sequence). CDR3 length equals 12 residues. CDR3 coding DNA: TGTGCCAGCAGACCGGACTCAGGGGGCTACACCTTC. Protein sequence: CASRPDSGGYTF.

Only a few counts were recorded for this clonotype. The V and J genes are TRBV5-1 and TRBJ2-2; D possibly corresponds to TRBD1 (6 bases). The CDR3 sequence is 14 residues long. The germline V gene encodes CDR1 SGHRS and CDR2 YFSETQ. The germline V and J ends were trimmed by 3 bases and 1 base, with 7 bases remaining between them. CDR3 in DNA: TGCGCCAGCAGCTGGGGGCGGAACACCGGGGAGCTGTTTTTT. The encoded protein is CASSWGRNTGELFF.

The rearrangement uses TRBV7-8 and TRBJ1-2, with a weak D call TRBD1 (6 bases). Germline V gives CDR1 SGHVS, CDR2 FQNEAQ. Trimming pared 1 base from V and 4 bases from J, leaving 10 bases between. The CDR3 runs to 14 residues. The CDR3 DNA is TGTGCCAGCAGCTTAGGGACAGTGGGCTATGGCTACACCTTC. Translated, it gives CASSLGTVGYGYTF.

This clonotype was seen a handful of times. The chain employs TRBV7-2 and TRBJ1-4; 8 positions agree with TRBD1. CDR1 is SGHTA, CDR2 FQGNSA, per germline. The CDR3 consists of 16 residues. J gave up 5 bases and V 2 bases, and 7 bases lay outside the gene matches. The CDR3 DNA reads TGTGCCAGCAGCTTAACAGGACAGGGCGGAAATGAAAAACTGTTTTTT. Translating it yields CASSLTGQGGNEKLFF.

In this sample, this clonotype turned up many times. The rearrangement uses TRBV5-6 and TRBJ2-5; either TRBD1 or TRBD2 may fit D (5 bases each). V was cut by 2 bases and J by 5 bases, with 13 bases left in between. Looked up from germline, CDR1 is SGHDT and CDR2 is YYEEEE. This CDR3 has 14 amino acids. CDR3 nucleotides: TGTGCCAGCAGCTTCTCCGGGGCCGGGGAGACCCAGTACTTC. Residues: CASSFSGAGETQYF. Together with reference TRBV5-6 and TRBJ2-5, the CDR3 gives the full variable domain: DAGVTQSPTHLIKTRGQQVTLRCSPKSGHDTVSWYQQALGQGPQFIFQYYEEEERQRGNFPDRFSGHQFPNYSSELNVNALLLGDSALYLCASSFSGAGETQYFGPGTRLLVL.

This clonotype was detected only a few times. The rearrangement uses TRBV6-6 and TRBJ2-3; D gene unclear. With 4 bases removed from V and 7 bases from J, the gap between germline ends came to 12 bases. Germline assignment: CDR1 MNHNY and CDR2 SVGAGI (reference sequence). The CDR3 is made up of 13 amino acids. The CDR3 DNA follows: TGTGCCAGCAGTTCCCAGAGTGGGAATACGCAGTATTTT. Residues: CASSSQSGNTQYF.

This clonotype was observed a few times. The CDR3 reads CSASQGSNQPQHF. DNA of the CDR3: TGCAGTGCTAGCCAGGGGAGCAATCAGCCCCAGCATTTT. The V and J genes are TRBV20-1 and TRBJ1-5, with D possibly TRBD1 on 6 matching bases. V was cut by 3 bases and J by 1 base, with 7 bases left in between. This CDR3 comprises 13 residues. Per germline, CDR1 DFQATT and CDR2 SNEGSKA (reference sequence).

In this sample, this clonotype turned up many times. The chain links TRBV4-3 to TRBJ2-7; maybe TRBD2 (5 bases). Germline values: CDR1 LGHNA, CDR2 YSLEER. V was trimmed by 4 bases and J by 3 bases, leaving 16 bases between them. The CDR3 is 15 residues long. The CDR3 here is CASSPAVAGSYEQYF. The CDR3 coding sequence is TGCGCCAGCAGCCCTGCGGTTGCGGGTAGCTACGAGCAGTACTTC.

V usage is TRBV7-6 and J usage is TRBJ2-7; the D is unclear. Germline V gene lookup returns CDR1 SGHVS and CDR2 FNYEAQ. Trimming stripped 5 bases from V and 6 bases from J, with 11 bases between. The CDR3 is 12 amino acids. The CDR3 protein is CASSPDGVEQYF. DNA for the CDR3: TGTGCCAGCAGCCCTGATGGGGTCGAGCAGTACTTC.

Regarding this clonotype: A much larger clone differs from this one at a single base, so this may be a read error. The rearrangement joins TRBV25-1 to TRBJ2-7; TRBD2 is a possible D gene (5 bases). The V gene lost 2 bases and the J gene lost 5 bases, with 19 bases spanning the gap. There are 16 residues in the CDR3. Germline assignment: CDR1 MGHDK and CDR2 SYGVNS. The CDR3 spells CASSESGGPFSHEQYF. DNA for the CDR3: TGTGCCAGCAGTGAAAGTGGCGGGCCCTTCAGTCACGAGCAGTACTTC.

This clonotype was seen many times. The CDR3 DNA reads as TGCGCCAGCAGCCTAAGGGGAGGCTCCTACAATGAGCAGTTCTTC. Protein product: CASSLRGGSYNEQFF. This sequence joins TRBV4-3 and TRBJ2-1, with a possible D match to TRBD2 (6 bases). Trimming stripped 4 bases from V and 0 bases from J, with 10 bases between. This CDR3 is 15 amino acids long. Germline lookup yields CDR1 LGHNA and CDR2 YSLEER.

The sample holds many counts of this clonotype. V is TRBV20-1 and J is TRBJ2-7, with 11 bases matching TRBD2. The V segment lost 5 bases and the J segment 5 bases; nucleotides outside the gene matches: 8. Per germline, CDR1 DFQATT and CDR2 SNEGSKA (reference sequence). The CDR3 loop spans 14 amino acids. For the CDR3, the DNA is TGCAGTGCTCGCCCTAGCGGGAGGCTCGACGAGCAGTACTTC. Translated, it gives CSARPSGRLDEQYF.

This clonotype was seen a few times. The gene calls are TRBV4-3 and TRBJ1-1; no clear D gene. This CDR3 region has 13 residues. V was shortened by 0 bases and J by 5 bases, with 7 bases between the two germline ends. Germline V CDR1 and CDR2: LGHNA, YSLEER. The CDR3 spells CASSQDAGTEAFF. Written as DNA, the CDR3 is TGCGCCAGCAGCCAAGATGCGGGTACTGAAGCTTTCTTT.

The chain is built from TRBV29-1 and TRBJ2-7; D possibly corresponds to TRBD1 (5 bases). The V gene lost 7 bases and the J gene lost 2 bases, with 18 bases spanning the gap. CDR1 is SQVTM, CDR2 ANQGSEA, per germline. There are 14 residues in the CDR3. CDR3 sequence reads: CSAERGEPTYEQYF. In DNA form, the CDR3 reads TGCAGCGCCGAAAGGGGCGAACCCACCTACGAGCAGTACTTC.

This clonotype was seen at least ten times. J is TRBJ2-1 and V is TRBV9, with 7 bases matching TRBD2. This CDR3 contains 15 residues. The V gene end was trimmed by 0 bases and the J gene end by 3 bases; junction bases not matched to a gene: 3. Germline loops: CDR1 SGDLS, CDR2 YYNGEE. The CDR3 is CASSVDLADYNEQFF. In DNA, the CDR3 is TGTGCCAGCAGCGTAGACCTAGCGGACTACAATGAGCAGTTCTTC.

The chain carries TRBV12-3 or TRBV12-4 and TRBJ1-2; tentative D call: TRBD1 (6 bases). V dropped 7 bases and J dropped 6 bases, with 18 bases sitting between them. This CDR3 is built from 14 residues. CDR3 loop: CASTRGQSLDGYTF. CDR3 bases: TGTGCCAGCACCCGAGGACAGTCGTTGGATGGCTACACCTTC.

This clonotype was counted ten times or more. The chain combines TRBV24-1 with TRBJ2-1, with TRBD1 identical over 7 bases. J gave up 6 bases and V 7 bases, and 5 bases lay outside the gene matches. The length of the CDR3 is 13 residues. Germline V CDR1 and CDR2: KGHDR, SFDVKD. CDR3 loop: CATSKGAINEQFF. The CDR3, as DNA: TGTGCCACCAGCAAGGGGGCGATCAATGAGCAGTTCTTC.

The chain has TRBV12-3 or TRBV12-4 and TRBJ2-7, with D maybe TRBD1 (6 bases). Trimming cost V 6 bases and J 10 bases, with 22 bases left between them. CDR3 size: 14 residues. CDR3 sequence: CASSYRGGQQIQYF. The DNA for the CDR3 is TGTGCCAGCAGCTATAGGGGCGGACAGCAAATCCAGTACTTC.

The V gene is TRBV5-5, the J gene TRBJ1-2, with TRBD1 matching 7 bases. The CDR3 runs to 15 residues. CDR1 and CDR2 from the germline V gene are SGHKS and YYEKEE (reference sequence). The V segment lost 4 bases and the J segment 4 bases; nucleotides outside the gene matches: 10. The CDR3 spells CASSQTTGKIYGYTF. CDR3 bases: TGTGCCAGCAGCCAGACGACAGGGAAGATCTATGGCTACACCTTC.

This clonotype was recorded many times. The V gene is TRBV4-3, the J gene TRBJ2-2; 7 bases agree with TRBD1. Trimming took 0 bases from V and 3 from J; bases not matched to a gene: 4. The CDR3 spans 16 residues. Germline V gene data show CDR1 as LGHNA and CDR2 as YSLEER. CDR3 coding DNA: TGCGCCAGCAGCCAAGACACAGGGGCAGACACCGGGGAGCTGTTTTTT. This codes for CASSQDTGADTGELFF.

This clonotype was detected ten times or more. J is TRBJ2-5 and V is TRBV5-6; 10 bases match TRBD2. The CDR3 loop spans 17 amino acids. The V gene end was trimmed by 1 base and the J gene end by 1 base; junction bases not matched to a gene: 7. Germline V gene sequence: CDR1 SGHDT, CDR2 YYEEEE. This CDR3 is CASSLFLAGVTQETQYF. CDR3 sequence (DNA): TGTGCCAGCAGCTTGTTCCTAGCGGGGGTGACCCAAGAGACCCAGTACTTC.

The chain employs TRBV7-6 and TRBJ1-5, with a tentative D call TRBD1 (5 bases). Trimming shortened V by 1 base and J by 11 bases, and 9 bases separated the two germline ends. The CDR3 spans 12 residues. Germline CDR1 reads SGHVS; CDR2 reads FNYEAQ. The DNA for the CDR3 is TGTGCCAGCAGCTTAGGTTCAGGGACCCAGCATTTT. It translates to CASSLGSGTQHF.